This T cell receptor beta chain is drawn from a study of cytomegalovirus exposure and HLA in healthy donors. The PCR contained 60 Vbeta and 13 Jbeta primers. Generated by immunoSEQ multiplex PCR, the TCRdb table keeps only in-frame clones and is missing some. This table holds under 150,000 clones, about 84% found once. The CDR3 sequence is 18 residues long. From germline, CDR1 is LNHNV and CDR2 YYDKDF (reference sequence). V lost 0 bases and J lost 7; bases outside the gene matches: 11. V usage is TRBV15 and J usage is TRBJ2-2; 10 positions match TRBD2. The sequenced sample was PBMCs. This clonotype was sampled from a boy aged 5-17 years in good health and CMV-seronegative. CDR3 region: CATSREASGSGSNGELFF. The CDR3 DNA reads as TGTGCCACCAGCAGAGAGGCTAGCGGGAGTGGCTCGAACGGGGAGCTGTTTTTT.